This TCR beta chain was captured by sequencing in a study of blood T cell repertoires in COVID-19. TCRdb's table, derived via immunoSEQ multiplex PCR, lists solely in-frame clones and lacks some. Of about 280,000 clones in the sample, roughly 80% were seen once. This clone was counted once. The V gene lost 1 base and the J gene lost 6 bases, with 11 bases spanning the gap. Per the germline V gene, CDR1 is SGHDT and CDR2 is YYEEEE. The CDR3 runs 15 residues. This sequence originates from a middle-aged man who had been exposed to COVID-19. The rearrangement links TRBV5-6 to TRBJ1-6, with D perhaps TRBD1 (6 bases). Input material: PBMCs or T cells enriched from blood (not recorded which). The CDR3 DNA follows: TGTGCCAGCAGCTTGTCCTACAGGGTTAATTCACCCCTCCACTTT. It is translated as CASSLSYRVNSPLHF.